The TCR beta chain under discussion was sequenced for a study of blood T cell repertoires in COVID-19. The wider study: Samples of COVID-19 (acute and convalescent) were obtained from the United States, Italy and Spain. Sample material is recorded as cDNA or gDNA derived from T cells, B-cell-depleted T cells, or PBMCs.

With 2 bases removed from V and 4 bases from J, the gap between germline ends came to 21 bases. Germline CDR1 SGHTS, CDR2 YDEGEE. This CDR3 has 17 residues. Clinical history as reported by participants underpinned cohort assignment. The repertoire was sequenced with immunoSEQ multiplex PCR; TCRdb's copy has only in-frame clones and lacks some. The sample records 220,000 or so clones, 75% to 90% being singletons. This clonotype was sampled from a woman aged 18 to 35 in a cohort exposed to, infected with or recovered from COVID-19 (not recorded which). The sequenced sample consisted of PBMCs or T cells enriched from blood (not recorded which). V gene TRBV5-8 combines with J gene TRBJ2-5; weak D call: TRBD2 (5 bases). The CDR3 region has the DNA TGTGCCAGCAGCTTATCCCCGCCCCCGCCCGCGGGAGAGACCCAGTACTTC. This sequence encodes CASSLSPPPPAGETQYF.